The present entry profiles one T cell receptor (beta chain) with its context. The antigen is undetermined. The record originates from a study of shared clonotypes between healthy human individuals. Study findings and constraints: Despite large depth, sorted-subset datasets appeared incompletely sequenced. The generation probabilities recorded for non-shared clonotypes fell below those of clonotypes shared by all four donors. Estimated richness values were generally larger in naive subsets than in memory subsets.

The assay was immunoSEQ multiplex PCR, and TCRdb's table has in-frame clones only and misses some. The sample carries roughly 1.5 million clones, 95% to 99% recorded once. The specimen was naive CD4+ T cells sorted from blood. The subset here: CD45RA+ positively selected. The TCR comes from a man aged 25-45 years in good health.

The CDR3 DNA reads TGTGCCAGCAGCTTAGCTACTAGCGGTACCTACGAGCAGTACTTC. Amino acid sequence: CASSLATSGTYEQYF. The chain combines TRBV7-9 with TRBJ2-7; 8 nucleotides match TRBD2. The CDR3 sequence is 15 residues long. The germline V gene has CDR1 SEHNR and CDR2 FQNEAQ (reference sequence). Losses at the gene ends were 0 bases for V and 2 bases for J; bases not matched to a gene: 3.